What follows are 25 T cell receptor beta chains derived from one specimen sequenced in a study of CD8+CD57+ T cells in acquired aplastic anemia. Profiling that covered TCR beta VDJ and CDR3 relied on genomic DNA as its template. TCRdb reprocessed the reads with MiXCR, giving one entry per CDR3 protein. The sample holds roughly 100,000 distinct CDR3 sequences, roughly 70% seen once. All sequencing subjects had displayed CD8+CD57+ cell expansion on flow cytometry. Sequencing input: sorted CD4+, CD8+, or CD8+CD57+ T cells (not recorded which) from PBMCs. All receptors come from a human donor with aplastic anemia.

The chain is built from TRBV20-1 and TRBJ2-1; a weak D match, TRBD2 (6 bases). Germline V gene sequence: CDR1 DFQATT, CDR2 SNEGSKA (reference sequence). V lost 5 bases, J lost 6 bases, and 11 bases lay in between. This CDR3 is built from 12 residues. In DNA, the CDR3 is TGCAGTGCTGCCAGGGACTCCAATGAGCAGTTCTTC. Translating it yields CSAARDSNEQFF.

The J gene is TRBJ1-2, the V gene TRBV19, with D perhaps matching TRBD1 (5 bases). Trimming stripped 6 bases from V and 2 bases from J, with 10 bases between. The CDR3 totals 13 residues. CDR1 LNHDA and CDR2 SQIVND come from the germline V gene (reference sequence). CDR3 residues: CASSEAGNYGYTF. The CDR3 bases are TGTGCCAGTAGCGAGGCAGGGAACTATGGCTACACCTTC.

The genes are TRBV24-1 and TRBJ2-7, with D perhaps TRBD1 or TRBD2 (5 bases each). Trimming pared 4 bases from V and 3 bases from J, leaving 12 bases between. Germline CDR1 reads KGHDR; CDR2 reads SFDVKD. This CDR3 has 14 amino acids. CDR3 bases: TGTGCCACCAGTGACACCGGGACCCTCTACGAGCAGTACTTC. It specifies CATSDTGTLYEQYF.

The gene calls are TRBV6-1 and TRBJ1-1, with a tentative D call TRBD1 (5 bases). The CDR3 sequence is 11 residues long. V lost 6 bases and J lost 10, with 12 bases in between. Germline CDR1 and CDR2: MNHNS and SASEGT. CDR3 coding DNA: TGTGCCAGCAGGGCCAGGGATGCAGCTTTCTTT. Amino acids: CASRARDAAFF.

In its sample, this clonotype was seen many times. The genes are TRBV11-2 and TRBJ2-6, with D hard to call. Trimming took off 7 bases at V and 4 bases at J, with 5 bases between the two ends. The CDR3 contains 12 residues. Germline V gene sequence: CDR1 SGHAT, CDR2 FQNNGV. CDR3 in DNA: TGTGCCAGCATGGGCGGGGCCAACGTCCTGACTTTC. This codes for CASMGGANVLTF.

This clonotype was observed a handful of times. At one end the junction does not follow the germline gene, possibly because of a read error. V is TRBV27 and J is TRBJ2-1; D not resolved. The CDR3 is made up of 16 amino acids. The germline gives CDR1 MNHEY, CDR2 SMNVEV (reference sequence). The CDR3 loop reads CASSLLVGSSYSEQFF. The DNA for the CDR3 is TGTGCCAGCAGCCTCCTAGTGGGAAGCTCCTACAGTGAGCAGTTCTTC.

This clonotype was observed at least ten times. The rearrangement uses TRBV15 and TRBJ2-7, with 8 bases identical to TRBD1. Per the germline V gene, CDR1 is LNHNV and CDR2 is YYDKDF (reference sequence). The ends lost 0 bases at V and 2 bases at J; junction bases unmatched: 6. The CDR3 totals 16 residues. CDR3 nucleotide sequence: TGTGCCACCAGCAGAGAGACAGGGGCAGCGACCTACGAGCAGTACTTC. Protein sequence: CATSRETGAATYEQYF. The full variable domain, rest sourced from reference TRBV15 and TRBJ2-7, is DAMVIQNPRYQVTQFGKPVTLSCSQTLNHNVMYWYQQKSSQAPKLLFHYYDKDFNNEADTPDNFQSRRPNTSFCFLDIRSPGLGDTAMYLCATSRETGAATYEQYFGPGTRLTVT.

Only a few counts were recorded for this clonotype. The chain couples TRBV10-3 to TRBJ2-1; D is perhaps TRBD2 (5 bases). Trimming took off 7 bases at V and 4 bases at J, with 14 bases between the two ends. The CDR3 sequence is 14 residues long. Germline CDR1 is ENHRY and CDR2 is SYGVKD. The CDR3, as DNA: TGTGCCATCACCGCGAGGGAAGGTTACAATGAGCAGTTCTTC. It codes for CAITAREGYNEQFF.

This chain links TRBV12-3 or TRBV12-4 with TRBJ2-4; perhaps D is TRBD1 or TRBD2 (6 bases each). V was shortened by 3 bases and J by 5 bases, with 11 bases between the two germline ends. The CDR3 runs to 14 residues. The CDR3 DNA sequence: TGTGCCAGCAGTTTGTGGGGGGCGGAAAACATTCAGTACTTC. Protein product: CASSLWGAENIQYF.

This clonotype showed up just a few times. V is TRBV15 and J is TRBJ1-1, with D unresolved. This CDR3 has 13 residues. Germline V CDR1 and CDR2: LNHNV, YYDKDF (reference sequence). The V end lost 0 bases, the J end lost 3 bases, and 5 bases lay between the germline ends. CDR3 nucleotides: TGTGCCACCAGCAGAGACAAACACACTGAAGCTTTCTTT. Residues: CATSRDKHTEAFF.

This clonotype appeared a few times. This chain joins TRBV20-1 and TRBJ2-5; no clear D gene. The J call is in doubt because the DNA end fits TRBJ2-7 better. The germline V gene encodes CDR1 DFQATT and CDR2 SNEGSKA (reference sequence). There are 14 residues in the CDR3. CDR3 amino acids: CSARDPGLTYEQYF. The CDR3 DNA follows: TGCAGTGCTAGAGATCCGGGCCTAACCTACGAGCAGTACTTC.

The chain links TRBV19 to TRBJ1-2; D unclear. Germline values: CDR1 LNHDA, CDR2 SQIVND (reference sequence). Deletions cut 9 bases from V and 4 bases from J, with 21 bases between. This CDR3 has 15 residues. The DNA for the CDR3 is TGTGCCAGCAGCCAAGGGAGGGAAACATCCTATGGCTACACCTTC. This translates into CASSQGRETSYGYTF.

This chain links TRBV24-1 with TRBJ2-3; a weak D match, TRBD1 (6 bases). This CDR3 region has 12 residues. Between the trimmed V and J ends, which lost 3 bases and 14 bases, there was a span of 14 bases. The germline gives CDR1 KGHDR, CDR2 SFDVKD. The CDR3 DNA follows: TGTGCCACCAGTGATCGGCTAGGGGGTTGGTATTTT. This encodes CATSDRLGGWYF.

This sequence joins TRBV5-1 and TRBJ2-3, with no clear D. The CDR3 is made up of 14 amino acids. The germline V gene has CDR1 SGHRS and CDR2 YFSETQ. Trimming took off 1 base at V and 3 bases at J, with 9 bases between the two ends. The CDR3 spells CASSLYDGTDTQYF. The CDR3 DNA follows: TGCGCCAGCAGCTTGTACGACGGTACAGATACGCAGTATTTT.

V usage is TRBV11-2 and J usage is TRBJ1-6; perhaps TRBD1 as D (5 bases). The V and J ends lost 0 bases and 5 bases respectively, with 17 bases between them. The CDR3 sequence is 18 residues long. Germline CDR1 SGHAT, CDR2 FQNNGV. CDR3 bases: TGTGCCAGCAGCTTAGAGATGGCTGGGGGGTCCAATAATTCACCCCTCCACTTT. Protein sequence: CASSLEMAGGSNNSPLHF. Looking up the rest from reference TRBV11-2 and TRBJ1-6 gives the full variable domain: EAGVAQSPRYKIIEKRQSVAFWCNPISGHATLYWYQQILGQGPKLLIQFQNNGVVDDSQLPKDRFSAERLKGVDSTLKIQPAKLEDSAVYLCASSLEMAGGSNNSPLHFGNGTRLTVT.

The V gene is TRBV19, the J gene TRBJ1-3, with 7 bases identical to TRBD1. Unmatched junction bases numbered 9, after V lost 5 bases and J lost 8 bases. The CDR3 runs to 14 residues. Germline CDR1 and CDR2: LNHDA and SQIVND (reference sequence). CDR3 sequence: CASSVGTVADTIYF. The CDR3 DNA reads as TGTGCCAGTAGTGTCGGGACAGTCGCTGACACCATATATTTT.

This rearrangement joins TRBV10-3 to TRBJ2-5, with 7 nucleotides matching TRBD2. V shed 0 bases and J 2 bases; nucleotides not matched to a gene: 0. Germline assignment: CDR1 ENHRY and CDR2 SYGVKD. There are 14 residues in the CDR3. CDR3 in amino acids: CAISESAGQETQYF. As DNA, the CDR3 is TGTGCCATCAGTGAGTCAGCGGGGCAAGAGACCCAGTACTTC.

This sequence joins TRBV20-1 and TRBJ1-1; no reliable D call. This CDR3 spans 13 amino acids. With 5 bases removed from V and 3 bases from J, the gap between germline ends came to 13 bases. CDR1 DFQATT and CDR2 SNEGSKA come from the germline V gene (reference sequence). DNA for the CDR3: TGCAGTGCTTCGGGTCCGCCCCACACTGAAGCTTTCTTT. Translation gives CSASGPPHTEAFF.

The rearrangement uses TRBV11-1 and TRBJ2-7; 7 bases map to TRBD2. The CDR3 runs to 16 residues. Germline V gene sequence: CDR1 SGHAT, CDR2 FQDESV (reference sequence). Germline trimming cut 5 bases from V and 1 base from J; bases unmatched to any gene: 11. The CDR3 DNA is TGTGCCAGCAGCCGGGGGGTCCCACCAGGTTCCTACGAGCAGTACTTC. Its translation is CASSRGVPPGSYEQYF.

Written as DNA, the CDR3 is TGCGCCAGCAGCCAAGATGGGATAGTTACGCAGTATTTT. It codes for CASSQDGIVTQYF. V gene TRBV4-1 combines with J gene TRBJ2-3; D gene unclear. The CDR3 contains 13 residues. The germline CDR1 and CDR2 sequences are MGHRA and YSYEKL. Trimming removed 0 bases from V and 8 bases from J, with 9 bases in between.

The V gene is TRBV10-2, the J gene TRBJ2-5; TRBD2 agrees at 16 bases. J gave up 4 bases and V 5 bases, and 4 bases lay outside the gene matches. The CDR3 spans 16 residues. CDR1 WSHSY and CDR2 SAAADI come from the germline V gene. CDR3 coding DNA: TGCGCCAGCAGTCAGGGACTAGCGGGGGGGCTAGAGACCCAGTACTTC. This sequence encodes CASSQGLAGGLETQYF.

This chain connects TRBV20-1 to TRBJ2-5; D possibly corresponds to TRBD2 (6 bases). This CDR3 comprises 14 residues. Trimming took off 6 bases at V and 5 bases at J, with 19 bases between the two ends. CDR1 and CDR2 (germline): DFQATT, SNEGSKA (reference sequence). The CDR3 loop is CSAGIREPRETQYF. The DNA of the CDR3 is TGCAGTGCGGGAATCCGGGAGCCCCGGGAGACCCAGTACTTC.

This clonotype was seen just once. The rearrangement links TRBV7-2 to TRBJ2-5; D is perhaps TRBD2 (6 bases). The CDR3 consists of 16 residues. Germline V CDR1 and CDR2: SGHTA, FQGNSA. V lost 2 bases and J lost 5, with 18 bases in between. CDR3 region: CASSLSGRNAGETQYF. CDR3 nucleotides: TGTGCCAGCAGCTTATCAGGGAGGAACGCGGGGGAGACCCAGTACTTC.

At least ten counts were recorded for this clonotype. This chain connects TRBV5-4 to TRBJ2-2; maybe TRBD2 (6 bases). The V gene's germline CDR1 is SGHNT and CDR2 YYREEE (reference sequence). Trimming cost V 0 bases and J 1 base, with 10 bases left between them. CDR3 length: 16 residues. The CDR3 DNA sequence: TGTGCCAGCAGCTTGGGGCTAGCGTTGAACACCGGGGAGCTGTTTTTT. Protein: CASSLGLALNTGELFF.

This clonotype was detected a few times. The V call is TRBV7-8, the J call TRBJ1-1; weak D call: TRBD1 (6 bases). CDR3 length equals 13 residues. Per the germline V gene, CDR1 is SGHVS and CDR2 is FQNEAQ. Trimming stripped 4 bases from V and 1 base from J, with 7 bases between. As DNA, the CDR3 is TGTGCCAGCAGCTCGGACAGGAACACTGAAGCTTTCTTT. This translates into CASSSDRNTEAFF.